This T cell receptor (beta chain) was obtained from a study of T cells after yellow fever vaccination. This clonotype showed up just a few times. Its specificity is unknown. General study findings and limits: One caveat is that FACS-sorted repertoires could contain abundant clonotypes contaminating from the bulk population. Detected again after the booster were most primary-vaccination clones, at roughly 95% CD4 and about 89% CD8. Although most clonotypes did not, a small share appeared in both CD4 and CD8 compartments.

Germline V CDR1 and CDR2: SGDLS, YYNGEE. Trimming pared 0 bases from V and 2 bases from J, leaving 11 bases between. The CDR3 totals 15 residues. They built TCR cDNA with 5'RACE template switching, a step that put in a universal primer site and UMIs. MiXCR was run by TCRdb on the 5' RACE reads, yielding one entry per CDR3 protein. The sample includes about 49,000 distinct CDR3 sequences, approximately 7% of them seen just once. The sequencing used CD8+ T cells sorted from PBMCs, collected around 15 days after the first yellow fever vaccination. The chain employs TRBV9 and TRBJ2-5; D is perhaps TRBD2 (6 bases). The sequence was obtained from a man aged 18 to 30 who received the YFV17D yellow fever vaccine. For the CDR3, the DNA is TGTGCCAGCAGCGTAGGCACGGGGGAGCAAGAGACCCAGTACTTC. Residues: CASSVGTGEQETQYF.